This T cell receptor (beta chain) was sequenced in a study of T cells in Graves' hyperthyroidism and ophthalmopathy. Amplification yielded TCR beta CDR3 regions, with RNA transcripts as the source. The HTBI primer set drove a first-round RT-PCR of the TCR CDR3. MiXCR was run by TCRdb on the multiplex PCR reads, yielding one entry per CDR3 protein. The data contain some 760,000 distinct CDR3 sequences, 14% of them singletons. Of note for this clonotype: Its antigen is not known.

Graves' hyperthyroidism without ophthalmopathy progression within 18 months was termed stable. The study based diagnoses on clinical symptoms, serum thyroxine and TRAb, thyroid ultrasound and orbital computed tomography. Fresh peripheral blood, around 9.3 ml of it, supplied the PBMCs. This CDR3 contains 14 residues. The trim removed 0 bases at V and 9 bases at J, leaving 3 bases unmatched. Germline V lookup: CDR1 SGDLS, CDR2 YYNGEE. Study-level results: The authors' 13 V-J model separated ophthalmopathy from stable hyperthyroidism.

The sequence derives from a woman aged 18-29 years with Graves' hyperthyroidism. V gene TRBV9 combines with J gene TRBJ2-1, with TRBD2 matching over 10 bases. Specimen: blood. CDR3: CASSVASGSGEQFF. In DNA form, the CDR3 reads TGTGCCAGCAGCGTAGCTAGCGGGAGCGGTGAGCAGTTCTTC.